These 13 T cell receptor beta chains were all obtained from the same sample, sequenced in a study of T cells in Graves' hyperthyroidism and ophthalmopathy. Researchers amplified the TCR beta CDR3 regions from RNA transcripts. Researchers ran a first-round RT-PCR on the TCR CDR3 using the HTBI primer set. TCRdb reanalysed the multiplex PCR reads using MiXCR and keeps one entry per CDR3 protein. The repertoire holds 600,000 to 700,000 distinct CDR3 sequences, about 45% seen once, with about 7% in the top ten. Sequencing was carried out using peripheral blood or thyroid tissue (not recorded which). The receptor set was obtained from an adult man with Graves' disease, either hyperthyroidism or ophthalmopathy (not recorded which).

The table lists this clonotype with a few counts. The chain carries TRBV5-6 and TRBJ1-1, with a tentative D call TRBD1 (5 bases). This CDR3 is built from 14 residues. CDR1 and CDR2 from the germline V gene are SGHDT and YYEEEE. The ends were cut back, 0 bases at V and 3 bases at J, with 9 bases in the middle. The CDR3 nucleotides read TGTGCCAGCAGCTTGGGGTGGGGGGACACTGAAGCTTTCTTT. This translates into CASSLGWGDTEAFF.

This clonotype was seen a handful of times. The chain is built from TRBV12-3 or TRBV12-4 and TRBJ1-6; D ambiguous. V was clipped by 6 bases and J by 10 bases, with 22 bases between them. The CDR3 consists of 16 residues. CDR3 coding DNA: TGTGCCAGCAGCTTTAGGATTGGTTCCGTCGGGTCACCCCTCCACTTT. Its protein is CASSFRIGSVGSPLHF.

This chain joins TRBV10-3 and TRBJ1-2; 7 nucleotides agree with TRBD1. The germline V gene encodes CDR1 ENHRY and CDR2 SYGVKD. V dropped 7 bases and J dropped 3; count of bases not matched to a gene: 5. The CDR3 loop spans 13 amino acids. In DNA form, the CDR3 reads TGTGCCATCAATCCCGACAGGGACTATGGCTACACCTTC. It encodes CAINPDRDYGYTF.

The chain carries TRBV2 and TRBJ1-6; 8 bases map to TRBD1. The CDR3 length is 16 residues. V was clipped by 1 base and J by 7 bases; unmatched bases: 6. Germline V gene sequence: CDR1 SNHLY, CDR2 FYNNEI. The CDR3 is CASSEGAGQANSPLHF. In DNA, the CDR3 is TGTGCCAGCAGTGAAGGCGCGGGACAGGCAAATTCACCCCTCCACTTT.

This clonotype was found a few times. The CDR3 coding sequence is TGTGCCAGCAGTGTGGACGGGATTTTTGACGAGCAGTACTTC. This sequence encodes CASSVDGIFDEQYF. This chain joins TRBV6-1 and TRBJ2-7; D perhaps matches TRBD2 (5 bases). Trimming pared 4 bases from V and 5 bases from J, leaving 15 bases between. Germline V gene sequence: CDR1 MNHNS, CDR2 SASEGT. The CDR3 runs to 14 residues.

The CDR3 DNA is TGTGCCAGCAGCCCCGGACAGGCGGGAAAACTGTTTTTT. It encodes CASSPGQAGKLFF. The chain joins TRBV19 to TRBJ1-4; 7 bases are a match to TRBD1. The CDR3 loop spans 13 amino acids. Germline-derived CDR1 and CDR2 are LNHDA and SQIVND (reference sequence). V was clipped by 9 bases and J by 10 bases; unmatched bases: 11.

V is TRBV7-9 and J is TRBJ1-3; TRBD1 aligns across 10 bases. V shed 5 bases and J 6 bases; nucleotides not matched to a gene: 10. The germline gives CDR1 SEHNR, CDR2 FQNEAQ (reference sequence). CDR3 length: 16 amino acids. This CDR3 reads CASSQEDRGNENTIYF. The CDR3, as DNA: TGTGCCAGCAGCCAAGAGGACAGGGGGAATGAAAACACCATATATTTT.

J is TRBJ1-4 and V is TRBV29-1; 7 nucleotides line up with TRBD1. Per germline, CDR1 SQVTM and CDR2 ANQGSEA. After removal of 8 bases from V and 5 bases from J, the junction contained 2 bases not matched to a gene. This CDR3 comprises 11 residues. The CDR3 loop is CSWGQNEKLFF. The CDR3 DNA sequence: TGCAGCTGGGGACAGAATGAAAAACTGTTTTTT.

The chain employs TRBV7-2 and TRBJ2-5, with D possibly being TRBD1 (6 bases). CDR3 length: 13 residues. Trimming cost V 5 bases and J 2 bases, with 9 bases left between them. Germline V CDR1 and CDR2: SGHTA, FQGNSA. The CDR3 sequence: CASSAQGQETQYF. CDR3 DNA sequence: TGTGCCAGCAGCGCCCAGGGGCAAGAGACCCAGTACTTC.

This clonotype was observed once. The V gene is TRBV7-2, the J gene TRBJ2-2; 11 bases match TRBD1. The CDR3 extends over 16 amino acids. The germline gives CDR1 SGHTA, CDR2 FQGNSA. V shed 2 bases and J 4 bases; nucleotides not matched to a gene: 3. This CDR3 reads CASSLRDRGSTGELFF. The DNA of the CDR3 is TGTGCCAGCAGCTTAAGGGACAGGGGGAGCACCGGGGAGCTGTTTTTT.

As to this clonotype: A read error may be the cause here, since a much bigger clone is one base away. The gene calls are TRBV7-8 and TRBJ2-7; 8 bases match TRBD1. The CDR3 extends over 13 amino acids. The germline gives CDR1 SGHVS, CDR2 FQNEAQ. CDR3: CASSLNPGGERYF. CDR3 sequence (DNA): TGTGCCAGCAGCTTAAATCCAGGGGGCGAGCGGTACTTC. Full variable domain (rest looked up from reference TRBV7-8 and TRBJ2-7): GAGVSQSPRYKVAKRGQDVALRCDPISGHVSLFWYQQALGQGPEFLTYFQNEAQLDKSGLPSDRFFAERPEGSVSTLKIQRTQQEDSAVYLCASSLNPGGERYFGPGTRLTVT.

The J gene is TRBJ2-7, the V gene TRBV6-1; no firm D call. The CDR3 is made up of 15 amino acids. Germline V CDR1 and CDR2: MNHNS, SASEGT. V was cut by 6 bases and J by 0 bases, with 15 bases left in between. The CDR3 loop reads CASSPVDLASYEQYF. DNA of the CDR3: TGTGCCAGCAGCCCCGTGGATCTGGCCTCCTACGAGCAGTACTTC.

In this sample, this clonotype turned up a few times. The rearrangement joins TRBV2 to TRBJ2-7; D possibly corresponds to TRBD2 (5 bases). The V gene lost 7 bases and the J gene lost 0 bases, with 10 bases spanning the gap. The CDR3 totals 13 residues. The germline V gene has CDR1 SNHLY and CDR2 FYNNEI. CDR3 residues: CASTGLGSYEQYF. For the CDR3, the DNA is TGTGCCAGCACAGGACTTGGCTCCTACGAGCAGTACTTC.